This T cell receptor beta chain was found in a study of human T cells and chemical hapten exposure (dated by TCRdb to the early 2020s). Describing the broader study: For sensitization, 2% DPC in acetone was applied to a 2 cm by 2 cm area of upper inner arm skin. Weekly therapeutic DPC doses were additionally applied to the scalp of patients throughout the roughly 25-week study period. Patch tests used Finn chambers with 0.01% DPC on the upper back, scored after 6 days by International Contact Dermatitis Research Group standards. Most of the patients in the cohort were female, and the cohort covered alopecia areata with under or over 50% scalp involvement, alopecia totalis and alopecia universalis. Libraries were pooled for sequencing, and per-sample TCR yields varied mainly because of small differences in library volumes within the pool. Peripheral blood TCR repertoire changes were tracked in vivo in alopecia patients during primary and secondary sensitization to the hapten diphenylcyclopropenone (DPC). Patient blood was sampled pre-sensitization (week 0) and at 2, 6 and about 24 weeks after DPC sensitization. Twenty-nine alopecia patients provided blood for TCR sequencing at one to four time points (pre-sensitization, 2, 6 and 24 weeks).

The method behind the library was RACE. The data were produced on a NextSeq 500. During library preparation, unique molecular identifiers were attached to individual cDNA molecules so that TCRs could be counted quantitatively and reproducibly. For every blood RNA sample, sequencing covered both the TCR alpha and TCR beta chains. The original pipeline was this. The median number of TCRs per sample was 95,638, ranging from roughly 20,000 to 700,000. V, J and CDR3 annotation of the TCR reads was performed with the Decombinator software suite. For PS versus PT1 abundance plots, all samples were subsampled to the same number of TCRs (28,000). TCRs were defined as expanded if absent before sensitization and observed at least eight times at the 2-week time point. TCRdb applied fastp at Q25 and MiXCR to the public reads, then kept only in-frame beta chains. Here each entry gathers all rows of one CDR3 protein and keeps the most common genes and DNA. The V and J calls here are based on TCRdb, not the publication. Within this sample are about 120,000 distinct CDR3 sequences, with approximately 10% of them counted one time only. 2% to 2.5% of the sample rests with the top ten.

Overall study outcomes, separate from this receptor: Significantly more large CDR3 similarity clusters were formed by expanded TCRs than by pre-sensitization or healthy control sets, consistent with antigen-driven responses. Because every patient had alopecia, a presumed autoimmune disease, the patients' immune response might differ from that of healthy individuals. Repeated subsampling changed both the strength of the expansion versus patch-test correlation and the threshold at which that correlation became significant. Patch test score correlated positively with the number of PT1 expanded TCRs, reaching significance at thresholds 8, 16 and 32 but not at 4. DPC sensitization did not change the number of TCRs with a frequency above 1 in 1000, and there was no evidence of changes in global repertoire structure.

Points on this clonotype: Which antigen it targets is not known. Per-base quality was not reported, and no clone a single base away is much larger than it.

This sample's time point label indicates: patch test 3, about 24 weeks after DPC sensitization. The treatment or condition label, as the study defines it: therapeutic diphenylcyclopropenone sensitization with weekly scalp DPC. Blood at each patch-test visit was drawn before the patch test was applied. To be eligible, patients had to be aged 18 to 70, diagnosed with alopecia and judged suitable for DPC therapy, while pregnant patients were excluded. Total RNA was extracted from unfractionated whole blood collected in Tempus Blood RNA tubes. This receptor was taken from a woman in her forties or fifties with alopecia areata. Some clones in this sample may be carry-over from other donors' samples. The specimen was whole blood, collected in connection with sensitization to the hapten diphenylcyclopropenone (DPC).

The sequence in DNA is TGTGCCAGTAAGTTCGGTACAAGGAGCCCAGATACGCAGTATTTT. Translation gives CASKFGTRSPDTQYF. Recombination connected TRBV19 to TRBJ2-3, with the D gene uncertain. V was cut back by 7 bases and J by 4 bases, leaving a gap of 18 bases between them. CDR1 LNHDA and CDR2 SQIVND were looked up in the germline V gene (reference sequence). There are 15 amino acids in the CDR3, from cysteine to phenylalanine inclusive. The sequence is cut down to CDR3 DNA, 45 bases in frame from base 1.